Below, one T cell receptor (beta chain) is given with its context. This sample stems from a study of T-cell reconstitution after alpha-beta-depleted transplantation in children. V was cut by 3 bases and J by 4 bases, with 20 bases left in between. Germline V gives CDR1 SGHKS, CDR2 YYEKEE (reference sequence). The CDR3 is 17 amino acids. A library of TCRbeta sequences, prepared with unique molecular identifiers, was generated. One entry per CDR3 protein, called by TCRdb with MiXCR from the PCR reads. The repertoire holds roughly 790,000 distinct CDR3 sequences, with roughly 15% as singletons. Here the sequenced sample was PBMCs, mostly from graft donor cells, taken 360 days after TCRalphabeta/CD19-depleted stem cell transplant. This receptor was identified in a male patient under 18 who had a stem cell transplant for acute lymphoblastic leukemia, so the T cells may come from the graft donor. The V call is TRBV5-5, the J call TRBJ1-5, with a weak D call TRBD1 (5 bases). In DNA form, the CDR3 reads TGTGCCAGCAGCTCCCTTAGCACGGGACTGCTTAATCAGCCCCAGCATTTT. Translating it yields CASSSLSTGLLNQPQHF.